Below, 9 T cell receptor beta chains from the same sample are listed, as sequenced in a study of T cells after yellow fever vaccination. TCRdb ran MiXCR on the 5' RACE reads and lists one entry per CDR3 protein. The sample lists 100,000 to 150,000 distinct CDR3 sequences, under 8.5% occurring once. The sequenced sample was CD4+ T cells sorted from PBMCs, obtained approximately 11 days after the first yellow fever vaccination. The source of these receptors is a man aged 18 to 30 who received the YFV17D yellow fever vaccine.

This clonotype showed up just once. This may arise from a read error, as a much more abundant clone is one base away. The CDR3 spells CASMVGGQLNYAYTF. The CDR3 coding sequence is TGCGCCAGCATGGTCGGGGGACAGCTGAACTATGCCTACACCTTC. The V call is TRBV5-1, the J call TRBJ1-2; 7 bases are shared with TRBD1. Germline V CDR1 and CDR2: SGHRS, YFSETQ. CDR3 length: 15 residues.

This clonotype showed up many times. The rearrangement uses TRBV7-2 and TRBJ2-3, with 7 bases fitting TRBD2. The J segment lost 1 base and the V segment lost 5 bases, leaving 9 bases of the junction unmatched. CDR3 length equals 16 residues. Looked up from germline, CDR1 is SGHTA and CDR2 is FQGNSA. This CDR3 is CASSKGGGVRTDTQYF. The CDR3 region has the DNA TGTGCCAGCAGCAAGGGCGGGGGTGTGCGCACAGATACGCAGTATTTT.

The rearrangement uses TRBV7-8 and TRBJ1-2, with TRBD1 identical over 7 bases. Losses at the gene ends were 1 base for V and 10 bases for J; bases not matched to a gene: 3. Germline V gives CDR1 SGHVS, CDR2 FQNEAQ. The CDR3 loop spans 12 amino acids. This CDR3 reads CASSLGQGAYTF. CDR3 DNA: TGTGCCAGCAGCTTAGGACAGGGCGCCTACACCTTC. Based on the CDR3 plus reference TRBV7-8 and TRBJ1-2, the full variable domain is GAGVSQSPRYKVAKRGQDVALRCDPISGHVSLFWYQQALGQGPEFLTYFQNEAQLDKSGLPSDRFFAERPEGSVSTLKIQRTQQEDSAVYLCASSLGQGAYTFGSGTRLTVV.

This clonotype was detected many times. V usage is TRBV10-2 and J usage is TRBJ2-2, with TRBD2 matching 12 bases. From germline, CDR1 is WSHSY and CDR2 SAAADI. The CDR3 contains 15 residues. The V gene end was trimmed by 7 bases and the J gene end by 6 bases; junction bases not matched to a gene: 6. Here the CDR3 DNA reads TGCGCCAGCAACCAAGGGACTAGCGGGTCCGGGGAGCTGTTTTTT. It translates to CASNQGTSGSGELFF.

This clonotype was seen repeatedly, ten times or more. The V gene is TRBV7-2, the J gene TRBJ2-3; 12 bases align to TRBD2. The CDR3 runs to 16 residues. Germline V gives CDR1 SGHTA, CDR2 FQGNSA. Losses at the gene ends were 4 bases for V and 2 bases for J; bases not matched to a gene: 4. CDR3 protein: CASSYTSGGTTDTQYF. The CDR3 DNA reads TGTGCCAGCAGCTATACTAGCGGGGGGACCACAGATACGCAGTATTTT.

This clonotype was counted many times. The chain employs TRBV27 and TRBJ2-5; 8 nucleotides agree with TRBD1. J was trimmed by 2 bases and V by 6 bases; bases with no gene match: 5. Germline V gene sequence: CDR1 MNHEY, CDR2 SMNVEV (reference sequence). The CDR3 contains 14 residues. CDR3 coding DNA: TGTGCCAGCAGACTCTACAGGGGGCAAGAGACCCAGTACTTC. Amino acid sequence: CASRLYRGQETQYF.

This clonotype showed up just a few times. This chain connects TRBV5-1 to TRBJ1-5; D is uncertain. The ends were cut back, 4 bases at V and 6 bases at J, with 17 bases in the middle. CDR1 SGHRS and CDR2 YFSETQ come from the germline V gene. The length of the CDR3 is 15 residues. CDR3 in DNA: TGCGCCAGCAGCCTTGGTGGGCAGGAGAGTCAGCCCCAGCATTTT. This codes for CASSLGGQESQPQHF.

This clonotype was seen at least ten times. The V and J genes are TRBV7-2 and TRBJ1-1; unclear D gene. Germline V gives CDR1 SGHTA, CDR2 FQGNSA. The V end lost 0 bases, the J end lost 1 base, and 3 bases lay between the germline ends. CDR3 size: 13 residues. DNA for the CDR3: TGTGCCAGCAGCTTAGCGGCGAACACTGAAGCTTTCTTT. Amino acid sequence: CASSLAANTEAFF. The variable domain in full, completed from reference TRBV7-2 and TRBJ1-1, reads GAGVSQSPSNKVTEKGKDVELRCDPISGHTALYWYRQSLGQGLEFLIYFQGNSAPDKSGLPSDRFSAERTGGSVSTLTIQRTQQEDSAVYLCASSLAANTEAFFGQGTRLTVV.

This clonotype was seen repeatedly, ten times or more. The rearrangement joins TRBV7-2 to TRBJ2-2, with TRBD1 as a possible D gene (6 bases). The CDR3 covers 15 residues. Germline CDR1 is SGHTA and CDR2 is FQGNSA. The germline V and J ends were trimmed by 5 bases and 8 bases, with 18 bases remaining between them. The CDR3 DNA is TGTGCCAGCAGCCAAATACAGGGAGCGGCGGGGGAGCTGTTTTTT. Protein sequence: CASSQIQGAAGELFF.